The TCR beta chain under discussion was sequenced for a study of T-cell memory formation after mild COVID-19. The CDR3 is 16 amino acids. Germline CDR1 is SGHNT and CDR2 is YYREEE (reference sequence). Trimming removed 1 base from V and 3 bases from J; junction bases left unmatched: 5. TCRdb re-analysed the 5' RACE reads in MiXCR, keeping a single row per CDR3 protein. Here the sample spans about 320,000 distinct CDR3 sequences, about 13% being singletons. The chain uses TRBV5-4 and TRBJ2-3; 10 bases fit TRBD2. The receptor was derived from a man younger than 35 who had mild COVID-19 (a few samples of this study predate the infection). Cell type and time point are not known. The sequencing input was PBMCs or a T cell subset sorted from them (not recorded which). CDR3 residues: CASSLQPAGGTDTQYF. DNA for the CDR3: TGTGCCAGCAGCTTGCAGCCAGCGGGGGGGACAGATACGCAGTATTTT.